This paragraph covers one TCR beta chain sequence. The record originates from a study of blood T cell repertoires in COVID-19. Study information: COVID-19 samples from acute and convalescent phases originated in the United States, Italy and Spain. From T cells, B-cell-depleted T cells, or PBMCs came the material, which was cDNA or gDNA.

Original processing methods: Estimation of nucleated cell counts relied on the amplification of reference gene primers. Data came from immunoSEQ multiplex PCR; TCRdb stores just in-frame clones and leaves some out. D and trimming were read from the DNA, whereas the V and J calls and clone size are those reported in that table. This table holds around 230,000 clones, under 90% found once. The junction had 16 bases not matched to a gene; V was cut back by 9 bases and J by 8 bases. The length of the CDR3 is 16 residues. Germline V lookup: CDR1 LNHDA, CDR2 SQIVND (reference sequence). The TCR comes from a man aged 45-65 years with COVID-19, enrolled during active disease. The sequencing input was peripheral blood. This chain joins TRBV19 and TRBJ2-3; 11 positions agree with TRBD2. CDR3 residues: CASDGRLGSGRGTQYF. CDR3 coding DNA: TGTGCCAGCGACGGGCGATTAGGTAGCGGGAGGGGTACGCAGTATTTT.